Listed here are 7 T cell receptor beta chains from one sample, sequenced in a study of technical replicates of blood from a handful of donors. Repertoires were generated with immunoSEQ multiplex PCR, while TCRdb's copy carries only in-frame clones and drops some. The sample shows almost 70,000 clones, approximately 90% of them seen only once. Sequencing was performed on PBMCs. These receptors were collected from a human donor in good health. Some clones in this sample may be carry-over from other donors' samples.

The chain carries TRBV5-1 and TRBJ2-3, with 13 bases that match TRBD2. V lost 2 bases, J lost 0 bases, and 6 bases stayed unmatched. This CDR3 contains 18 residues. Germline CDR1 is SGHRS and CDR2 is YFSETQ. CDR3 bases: TGCGCCAGCAGCTTCCGACTAGCGGGGGGCTTTAGCACAGATACGCAGTATTTT. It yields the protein CASSFRLAGGFSTDTQYF.

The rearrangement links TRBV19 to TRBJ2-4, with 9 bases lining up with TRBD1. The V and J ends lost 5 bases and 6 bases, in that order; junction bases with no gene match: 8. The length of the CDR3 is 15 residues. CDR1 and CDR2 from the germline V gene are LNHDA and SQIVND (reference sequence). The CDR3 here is CASSSKTGGRNIQYF. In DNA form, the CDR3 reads TGTGCCAGTAGTTCAAAGACAGGGGGGAGAAACATTCAGTACTTC. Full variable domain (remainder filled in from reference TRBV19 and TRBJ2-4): DGGITQSPKYLFRKEGQNVTLSCEQNLNHDAMYWYRQDPGQGLRLIYYSQIVNDFQKGDIAEGYSVSREKKESFPLTVTSAQKNPTAFYLCASSSKTGGRNIQYFGAGTRLSVL.

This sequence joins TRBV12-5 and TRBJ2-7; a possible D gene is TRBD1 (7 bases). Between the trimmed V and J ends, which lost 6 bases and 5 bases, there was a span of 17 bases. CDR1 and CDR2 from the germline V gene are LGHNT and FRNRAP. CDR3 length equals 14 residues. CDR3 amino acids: CASGSATGRHEQYF. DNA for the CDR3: TGTGCTAGTGGCTCGGCGACAGGGAGGCACGAGCAGTACTTC.

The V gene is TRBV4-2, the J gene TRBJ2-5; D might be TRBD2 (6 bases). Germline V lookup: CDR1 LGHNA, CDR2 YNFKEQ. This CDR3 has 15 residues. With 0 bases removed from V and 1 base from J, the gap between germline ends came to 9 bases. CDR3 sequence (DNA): TGTGCCAGCAGCCAAGATAAGCGGGCCCAAGAGACCCAGTACTTC. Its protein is CASSQDKRAQETQYF.

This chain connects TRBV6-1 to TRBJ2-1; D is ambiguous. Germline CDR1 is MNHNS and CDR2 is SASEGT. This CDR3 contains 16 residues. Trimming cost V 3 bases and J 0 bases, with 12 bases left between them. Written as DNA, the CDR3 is TGTGCCAGCAGTGATTATCTCAACACCTCCTACAATGAGCAGTTCTTC. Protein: CASSDYLNTSYNEQFF.

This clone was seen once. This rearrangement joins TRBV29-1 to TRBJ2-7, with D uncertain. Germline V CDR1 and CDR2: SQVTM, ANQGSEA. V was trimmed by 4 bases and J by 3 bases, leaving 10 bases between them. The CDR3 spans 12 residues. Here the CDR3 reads CSVGLNFYEQYF. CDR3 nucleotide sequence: TGCAGCGTTGGACTTAACTTCTACGAGCAGTACTTC.

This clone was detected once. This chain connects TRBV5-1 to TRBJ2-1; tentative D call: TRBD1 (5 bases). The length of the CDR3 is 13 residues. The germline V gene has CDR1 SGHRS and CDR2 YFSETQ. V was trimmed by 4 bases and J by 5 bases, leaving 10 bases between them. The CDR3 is CASSPDRNNEQFF. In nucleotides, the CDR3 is TGCGCCAGCAGCCCCGACAGAAACAATGAGCAGTTCTTC.